This TCR beta chain was retrieved from a study of shared clonotypes between healthy human individuals. The study, taken as a whole, reports: Sampling covered blood only; tissue repertoires likely differ.

This CDR3 is 16 amino acids long. Trimming shortened V by 2 bases and J by 9 bases, and 19 bases separated the two germline ends. Germline CDR1 reads MNHNS; CDR2 reads SASEGT. As to this clone: The antigen is undetermined.

Clones were sequenced by immunoSEQ multiplex PCR, and TCRdb holds only the in-frame ones, with some missing. The sample holds 1.5 million to 2.5 million clones, about 95% seen once. Naive CD8 populations comprised CD45RO-negative cells positively selected for CCR7, excluding terminally differentiated effector memory CD45RA+ cells. The receptor was isolated from a man between 18 and 35 years old in good health. Source material: naive CD8+ T cells sorted from blood. This rearrangement joins TRBV6-1 to TRBJ2-2; TRBD1 might be the D (6 bases). The DNA of the CDR3 is TGTGCCAGCAGTGAAACTGTCAGGGGTTCCTTCCGGGAGCTGTTTTTT. Its protein product is CASSETVRGSFRELFF.